These 4 T cell receptor beta chains came from one sample sequenced in a study of blood T cell repertoires in COVID-19. TCRdb's copy holds only in-frame clones and misses some; the assay was immunoSEQ multiplex PCR. The table shows some 29,000 clones, with roughly 90% occurring only once. The source material was peripheral blood. Every receptor here comes from a human donor in a cohort sampled during active COVID-19.

The chain carries TRBV10-3 and TRBJ1-5; 7 bases line up with TRBD1. CDR1 and CDR2 from the germline V gene are ENHRY and SYGVKD. J lost 5 bases, V lost 6 bases, and 16 bases had no gene match. This CDR3 has 17 residues. CDR3 DNA: TGTGCCATCAGCGACACTCCGGCGGACAGGCCCTATCAGCCCCAGCATTTT. Translation: CAISDTPADRPYQPQHF.

V is TRBV18 and J is TRBJ2-3, with D perhaps matching TRBD1 (6 bases). V was trimmed by 6 bases and J by 2 bases, leaving 12 bases between them. Germline V lookup: CDR1 KGHSH, CDR2 LQKENI. This CDR3 is built from 14 residues. CDR3 residues: CASSMTGPTDTQYF. CDR3 sequence (DNA): TGTGCCAGCTCTATGACAGGTCCCACAGATACGCAGTATTTT.

V gene TRBV29-1 combines with J gene TRBJ1-5; 7 bases align to TRBD1. Germline CDR1 reads SQVTM; CDR2 reads ANQGSEA. After removal of 5 bases from V and 2 bases from J, the junction contained 6 bases not matched to a gene. The CDR3 is 14 amino acids. The CDR3 bases are TGCAGCGTTCGAGGGGGCTTCGGCAATCAGCCCCAGCATTTT. This gives the protein CSVRGGFGNQPQHF.

The V call is TRBV19, the J call TRBJ1-5; D possibly corresponds to TRBD1 (6 bases). Trimming removed 8 bases from V and 2 bases from J, with 22 bases in between. Germline V CDR1 and CDR2: LNHDA, SQIVND (reference sequence). The CDR3 sequence is 17 residues long. The CDR3 loop reads CASRTSRGGKGNQPQHF. The CDR3 DNA reads as TGTGCCAGTCGCACCTCCAGGGGTGGAAAGGGCAATCAGCCCCAGCATTTT.